Below, 24 T cell receptor beta chains from the same sample are listed, as sequenced in a study of CD8+ T cells in alopecia areata. The authors extracted RNA and reverse transcribed it into cDNA as the sequencing template. Produced via immunoSEQ multiplex PCR; TCRdb's table is partial and in-frame only. The sample includes around 100,000 clones, none of them occurring once. Sequenced material: lesional skin. The source of these receptors is a C3H/HeJ mouse with alopecia areata. Strain haplotype at MHC: H2-k.

This clone has a handful of counts. The TCRdb protein fails to match the DNA translation at residue 13; the protein reported here was translated from the DNA. These gene names are mouse names. This chain's CDR3 is CASSQGQGNSGNTLYF. The DNA read from the CDR3 is TGTGCCAGCAGCCAAGGACAGGGGAATTCTGGAAATACG. The chain joins TRBV5 to TRBJ1-3; 8 bases map to TRBD1. The read falls 3 residues short of the CDR3 end, and the missing part is taken from the germline J gene. CDR1 and CDR2 from the germline V gene are LGHNA and YNLKQL (reference sequence). Trimming at V came to 1 base and at J to 0 bases, leaving 2 bases not matched to a gene. The CDR3 covers 16 residues.

This clone was seen more than once but under ten times. Gene names and germline match the mouse. The CDR3 end lies 4 residues beyond the end of the read and is filled in from the germline J gene. This sequence joins TRBV13-3 and TRBJ2-4, with TRBD2 as a possible D gene (6 bases). Looked up from germline, CDR1 is NNHDY and CDR2 is SYVADS. The CDR3 contains 14 residues. The sequenced part of the CDR3 DNA is TGTGCCAGCAGTGATGCATGGGGGATGAAC. It yields the protein CASSDAWGMN. The CDR3 as a whole reads CASSDAWGMNTLYF.

This clone was seen a handful of times. The gene symbols are mouse symbols. The read stops 4 residues short of the end of the CDR3; the missing end is completed from the germline J gene. The V and J genes are TRBV13-3 and TRBJ1-2; possible D gene TRBD1, 6 bases. The CDR3 loop spans 14 amino acids. Looked up from germline, CDR1 is NNHDY and CDR2 is SYVADS. V was shortened by 7 bases and J by 1 base, with 14 bases between the two germline ends. The DNA read from the CDR3 is TGTGCCAGCGCTGGGGGACAAAAAAACTCC. Amino acids: CASAGGQKNS. The CDR3 in full is CASAGGQKNSDYTF.

Ten or more counts support this clone. Germline and genes: mouse. The CDR3 is cut off 4 residues early in the read; its end comes from the germline J gene. This chain connects TRBV13-3 to TRBJ2-1; tentatively, D is TRBD2 (5 bases). Germline CDR1 NNHDY, CDR2 SYVADS. V was pared by 5 bases and J by 3 bases, with 9 bases between. This CDR3 region has 13 residues. CDR3 sequence reads: CASRSGSYAEQFF. The covered CDR3 bases are TGTGCCAGCAGGTCTGGGAGCTATGCT.

As to this clone: Mouse names are used for the genes. Read data end 4 residues before the CDR3 end; the end is taken from the germline J gene. The rearrangement uses TRBV19 and TRBJ2-7; 9 positions match TRBD2. This CDR3 region has 13 residues. The germline V gene has CDR1 FNHDT and CDR2 SITEND (reference sequence). Incomplete CDR3 DNA: TGTGCCAGCAGTAGCGGACTGGGGTAT. Translated, it gives CASSSGLGY. Given in full, the CDR3 is CASSSGLGYEQYF.

Concerning this clone itself: Germline and genes here are mouse. The read terminates 4 residues before the CDR3 end, so the remaining end is supplied by the germline J gene. This chain joins TRBV19 and TRBJ2-1, with 14 bases identical to TRBD2. The junction had 0 bases not matched to a gene; V was cut back by 5 bases and J by 5 bases. This CDR3 has 14 residues. Germline assignment: CDR1 FNHDT and CDR2 SITEND (reference sequence). CDR3: CASRGLGGHAEQFF. CDR3 bases read: TGTGCCAGCAGGGGACTGGGGGGGCATGCT.

Comment on this clone: Genes and germline are mouse. The read is 4 residues too short to cover the CDR3 end, so that end is filled in from the germline J gene. The chain combines TRBV13-2 with TRBJ1-2; 7 bases fit TRBD1. The CDR3 runs to 15 residues. Germline V CDR1 and CDR2: NNHNN, SYGAGS (reference sequence). After removal of 0 bases from V and 0 bases from J, the junction contained 2 bases not matched to a gene. The covered CDR3 bases are TGTGCCAGCGGTGATGACAGGGGTGCAAACTCC. Protein: CASGDDRGANS. The whole CDR3 sequence reads CASGDDRGANSDYTF.

This clone has only a few counts. Gene names follow the mouse nomenclature. The read terminates 4 residues before the CDR3 end, so the remaining end is supplied by the germline J gene. The V and J genes are TRBV13-1 and TRBJ2-1; the match to TRBD2 covers 11 bases. V lost 3 bases to trimming and J lost 0 bases; unmatched junction nucleotides: 2. The germline gives CDR1 NSHNY, CDR2 SYGAGN. This CDR3 has 16 amino acids. The covered CDR3 bases are TGTGCCAGCAGTGGAGGACTGGGGGGTAACTATGCT. Translating gives CASSGGLGGNYA. The full CDR3 is CASSGGLGGNYAEQFF.

This clone has only a few counts. Genes and germline come from the mouse. The read is 4 residues too short to cover the CDR3 end, so that end is filled in from the germline J gene. J is TRBJ1-1 and V is TRBV12-1; 8 bases align to TRBD1. Germline V gives CDR1 SGHSN, CDR2 HYEKVE. The CDR3 spans 13 residues. The CDR3 sequence is CASSLSRGREVFF. Partial CDR3 DNA: TGTGCCAGCTCTCTTTCCAGGGGGCGA.

To note about this clone: Gene and germline names: mouse. The sequence runs out 4 residues before the end of the CDR3; the remainder is reconstructed from the germline J gene. The rearrangement links TRBV14 to TRBJ2-1, with TRBD2 matching 10 bases. The germline gives CDR1 SGHDT, CDR2 FRDEAV. Trimming at V came to 5 bases and at J to 0 bases, leaving 5 bases not matched to a gene. This CDR3 comprises 16 residues. The CDR3 bases that were read are TGTGCCAGCAGCACCGGGACTGGGGTTAACTATGCT. Translating it yields CASSTGTGVNYA. The full-length CDR3 reads as CASSTGTGVNYAEQFF.

This clone came up a few times. Mouse gene names apply. Read coverage stops 4 residues before the CDR3 terminus; the germline J gene supplies the remainder. The rearrangement joins TRBV13-3 to TRBJ2-7, with a weak D call TRBD2 (6 bases). The CDR3 totals 14 residues. Germline V gene data show CDR1 as NNHDY and CDR2 as SYVADS. The V gene lost 5 bases and the J gene lost 0 bases, with 12 bases spanning the gap. The CDR3 sequence: CASRGTGYSYEQYF. CDR3 DNA (partial): TGTGCCAGCAGGGGAACTGGGTACTCCTAT.

The table lists this clone with a few counts. Mouse names are used for the genes. The read comes to an end 4 residues before the CDR3 does, leaving the germline J gene to fill in the end. The gene calls are TRBV1 and TRBJ2-3; TRBD1 matches 7 bases. The CDR3 covers 16 residues. V was clipped by 1 base and J by 0 bases; unmatched bases: 4. Germline V CDR1 and CDR2: NSQYPW, LRSPGD (reference sequence). The CDR3: CTCSAVRRGSAETLYF. CDR3 DNA, as far as it was read: TGCACCTGCAGTGCAGTGCGCAGGGGGAGTGCAGAA. The whole variable domain, filled in from reference TRBV1 and TRBJ2-3, reads VTLLEQNPRWRLVPRGQAVNLRCILKNSQYPWMSWYQQDLQKQLQWLFTLRSPGDKEVKSLPGADYLATRVTDTELRLQVANMSQGRTLYCTCSAVRRGSAETLYFGSGTRLTVL.

The table lists this clone with a few counts. Germline and genes: mouse. The read halts 4 residues ahead of the CDR3 end, with the missing end drawn from the germline J gene. The rearrangement joins TRBV13-2 to TRBJ2-4, with 8 bases lining up with TRBD2. The germline V gene encodes CDR1 NNHNN and CDR2 SYGAGS (reference sequence). This CDR3 comprises 15 residues. CDR3 sequence reads: CASGDAPGGWNTLYF. The part of the CDR3 DNA that was read is TGTGCCAGCGGTGATGCACCTGGGGGGTGGAAC.

This clone was picked up a small number of times. Gene and germline names: mouse. The missing CDR3 end, 4 residues past where the read stops, is filled in from the germline J gene. The sample contains more than one DNA sequence encoding this CDR3. J is TRBJ2-5 and V is TRBV19; tentative D call: TRBD1 (6 bases). Germline V gene sequence: CDR1 FNHDT, CDR2 SITEND (reference sequence). Trimming stripped 3 bases from V and 1 base from J, with 9 bases between. The CDR3 runs to 14 residues. CDR3 protein: CASSKQGDQDTQYF. CDR3 DNA, as far as it was read: TGTGCCAGCAGTAAACAGGGTGACCAAGAC. Using reference TRBV19 and TRBJ2-5 for the parts outside the CDR3, the full variable domain is GGIITQTPKFLIGQEGQKLTLKCQQNFNHDTMYWYRQDSGKGLRLIYYSITENDLQKGDLSEGYDASREKKSSFSLTVTSAQKNEMAVFLCASSKQGDQDTQYFGPGTRLLVL.

A word on this clone: Mouse names are used for the genes. The read halts 4 residues ahead of the CDR3 end, with the missing end drawn from the germline J gene. The chain joins TRBV19 to TRBJ2-3; the match to TRBD1 covers 10 bases. This CDR3 is 17 amino acids long. V dropped 1 base and J dropped 1; count of bases not matched to a gene: 6. Germline V lookup: CDR1 FNHDT, CDR2 SITEND (reference sequence). CDR3 sequence reads: CASSIPGQGMGAETLYF. Incomplete CDR3 DNA: TGTGCCAGCAGTATACCGGGACAGGGGATGGGTGCAGAA. Looking up the rest from reference TRBV19 and TRBJ2-3 gives the full variable domain: GGIITQTPKFLIGQEGQKLTLKCQQNFNHDTMYWYRQDSGKGLRLIYYSITENDLQKGDLSEGYDASREKKSSFSLTVTSAQKNEMAVFLCASSIPGQGMGAETLYFGSGTRLTVL.

Comments on this clone: Mouse germline and gene names are used. With the read ending 4 residues before the CDR3 end, the germline J gene is used to fill in that end. This chain connects TRBV19 to TRBJ2-7; TRBD1 agrees at 7 bases. The CDR3 length is 15 residues. With V trimmed by 4 bases and J by 0 bases, 7 bases remained unmatched. Germline lookup yields CDR1 FNHDT and CDR2 SITEND (reference sequence). The CDR3 loop reads CASSPPAGGSYEQYF. Incomplete CDR3 DNA: TGTGCCAGCAGTCCCCCCGCAGGGGGCTCCTAT.

The sample holds a few counts of this clone. Genes here carry mouse names. The CDR3 extends 4 residues past the end of the read, so its final part is completed from the germline J gene. The rearrangement uses TRBV19 and TRBJ2-3, with TRBD1 matching 8 bases. The CDR3 runs to 16 residues. Germline V lookup: CDR1 FNHDT, CDR2 SITEND (reference sequence). With V trimmed by 0 bases and J by 0 bases, 3 bases remained unmatched. Incomplete CDR3 DNA: TGTGCCAGCAGTATAGGGACAGGGTCTAGTGCAGAA. Its protein is CASSIGTGSSAE. The CDR3, in full, reads CASSIGTGSSAETLYF.

As to this clone: These gene names are mouse names. The read terminates 4 residues ahead of where the CDR3 ends, so the germline J gene completes it. This chain connects TRBV17 to TRBJ2-3; D is possibly TRBD2 (5 bases). The CDR3 loop spans 13 amino acids. Germline V CDR1 and CDR2: MNHDT, YYDKIL. Trimming took off 4 bases at V and 4 bases at J, with 9 bases between the two ends. The sequenced CDR3 bases are TGTGCTAGCAGTACTCTGGACTCAGAA. Its protein is CASSTLDSE. The whole CDR3 protein is CASSTLDSETLYF.

Points on this clone: Mouse names are used for the genes. The observed sequence ends 4 residues before the CDR3 terminus, with the missing tail filled in from the germline J gene. The chain recombines TRBV1 with TRBJ2-5; D gene ambiguous. CDR3 length: 13 residues. Germline V CDR1 and CDR2: NSQYPW, LRSPGD (reference sequence). Between the trimmed V and J ends, which lost 5 bases and 3 bases, there was a span of 9 bases. The sequenced part of the CDR3 DNA is TGCACCTGCAGTACTCGACAACAAGAC. Translated: CTCSTRQQD. The complete CDR3 reads CTCSTRQQDTQYF.

This clone was seen more than once but under ten times. The germline and genes are mouse ones. The sequenced fragment ends 4 residues before the CDR3 boundary, so the rest is inferred from the germline J gene. V gene TRBV13-2 combines with J gene TRBJ1-2; the match to TRBD1 covers 9 bases. V shed 0 bases and J 4 bases; nucleotides not matched to a gene: 1. CDR3 size: 14 residues. The germline CDR1 and CDR2 sequences are NNHNN and SYGAGS (reference sequence). CDR3 in amino acids: CASGDAQGASDYTF. The CDR3 DNA, read in part, is TGTGCCAGCGGTGATGCACAGGGGGCCTCC.

A remark on this clone: Genes and germline come from the mouse. The sequenced fragment ends 4 residues before the CDR3 boundary, so the rest is inferred from the germline J gene. This chain uses TRBV17 with TRBJ2-7; 8 bases line up with TRBD2. CDR1 and CDR2 from the germline V gene are MNHDT and YYDKIL. The CDR3 is 14 residues long. The DNA read from the CDR3 is TGTGCTAGCAGTAGAAAGGCTGGGGGGAAT. It translates to CASSRKAGGN. Given in full, the CDR3 is CASSRKAGGNEQYF.

Only a few counts were recorded for this clone. Gene names refer to mouse genes. The read stops 4 residues short of the end of the CDR3; the missing end is completed from the germline J gene. The rearrangement uses TRBV1 and TRBJ2-1, with TRBD1 matching 9 bases. V dropped 0 bases and J dropped 6; count of bases not matched to a gene: 6. Germline V gives CDR1 NSQYPW, CDR2 LRSPGD (reference sequence). The CDR3 is 16 amino acids. CDR3 amino acids: CTCSADLGQGIAEQFF. The sequenced part of the CDR3 DNA is TGCACCTGCAGTGCAGATCTAGGACAGGGGATTGCT.

This clone was seen more than once but under ten times. Gene names follow the mouse nomenclature. The observed sequence ends 4 residues before the CDR3 terminus, with the missing tail filled in from the germline J gene. This chain uses TRBV13-3 with TRBJ2-2, with a tentative D call TRBD1 (6 bases). This CDR3 has 15 residues. CDR1 is NNHDY and CDR2 is SYVADS in the germline V gene. Deletions cut 2 bases from V and 2 bases from J, with 10 bases between. This CDR3 reads CASSEPGHNTGQLYF. The covered CDR3 bases are TGTGCCAGCAGTGAACCGGGACACAACACCGGG.

For this clone: The gene names given are mouse names. The read gets to within 4 residues of the CDR3 end, and the germline J gene fills in the rest. The chain has TRBV1 and TRBJ2-4; the D gene is possibly TRBD2 (6 bases). CDR1 and CDR2 (germline): NSQYPW, LRSPGD (reference sequence). The CDR3 has 13 amino acids. The CDR3 DNA, read in part, is TGCACCTGCAGTGCCCCTGGGGAAAAC. The encoded protein is CTCSAPGEN. The CDR3 as a whole reads CTCSAPGENTLYF.